The sequence of this T cell receptor beta chain was determined in a study of T cells after posttransplantation cyclophosphamide. About this clone: Antigen: not known.

Findings and limits, study-wide: TRB overlap between skin or GI tissue T cells and blood was limited. Donor CD8+ memory clones often dominated recipient blood repertoires at later times. TRB clonality was highly associated with recipient CMV seropositivity and reactivation.

Produced via immunoSEQ multiplex PCR; TCRdb's table is partial and in-frame only. Altogether over a thousand clones are present, roughly 76% being singletons, with the ten largest covering around 15%. A marrow graft followed busulfan-fludarabine conditioning, with cyclophosphamide on days +3 and +4. This TCR was recovered from a male patient aged 45 to 59 who received an allogeneic stem cell transplant from an unrelated donor, was CMV-positive, and had acute GVHD only. Certain T cells may be donor cells from the graft. Specimen: CD4+ T cells sorted from PBMCs, collected after allogeneic stem cell transplant with posttransplant cyclophosphamide.

The chain's CDR3 is CASSLKSGGGFEQYF. CDR3 coding DNA: TGTGCCAGCAGCCTTAAGAGTGGCGGGGGGTTCGAGCAGTACTTC. V is TRBV7-2 and J is TRBJ2-7; the match to TRBD2 covers 8 bases. Germline V lookup: CDR1 SGHTA, CDR2 FQGNSA. CDR3 length: 15 amino acids. J gave up 6 bases and V 5 bases, and 12 bases lay outside the gene matches.